This TCR beta chain derives from a study of shared clonotypes between healthy human individuals. At the level of the study: Donors consisted of two women and a few men between 18 and 49. A donor's plate count was three for CD4 naive and three for CD4 memory; CD8 naive had two and CD8 memory one.

V trimming: 0 bases; J trimming: 3 bases; junction bases outside the gene matches: 7. Germline CDR1 SGHRS, CDR2 YFSETQ. The CDR3 contains 16 residues. At deep level, the assay was performed. Assay: immunoSEQ multiplex PCR; the TCRdb copy retains only in-frame clones and omits some. Among 760,000 or so clones, approximately 97% were seen once, and the ten largest hold less than 0.25%. Only CD45RO-negative cells positively selected for CCR7 counted as naive CD8 cells, so terminally differentiated effector memory CD45RA+ cells were excluded. The rearrangement links TRBV5-1 to TRBJ2-7; 9 nucleotides align to TRBD1. The clonotype comes from a young man in good health. Sequencing was carried out using naive CD8+ T cells sorted from blood. CDR3 region: CASSLDLGDRDYEQYF. In DNA form, the CDR3 reads TGCGCCAGCAGCTTGGACTTAGGGGACAGGGACTACGAGCAGTACTTC.